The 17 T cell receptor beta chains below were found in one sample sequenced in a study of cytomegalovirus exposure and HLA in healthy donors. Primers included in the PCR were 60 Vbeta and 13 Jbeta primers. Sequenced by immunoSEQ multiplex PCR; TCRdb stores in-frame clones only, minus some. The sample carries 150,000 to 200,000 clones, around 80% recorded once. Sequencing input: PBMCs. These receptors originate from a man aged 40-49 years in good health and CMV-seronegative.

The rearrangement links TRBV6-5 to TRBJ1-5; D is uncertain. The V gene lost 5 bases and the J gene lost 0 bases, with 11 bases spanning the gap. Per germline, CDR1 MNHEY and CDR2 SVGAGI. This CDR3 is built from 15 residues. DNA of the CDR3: TGTGCCAGCAGTGTTACTGCCTATAGCAATCAGCCCCAGCATTTT. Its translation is CASSVTAYSNQPQHF.

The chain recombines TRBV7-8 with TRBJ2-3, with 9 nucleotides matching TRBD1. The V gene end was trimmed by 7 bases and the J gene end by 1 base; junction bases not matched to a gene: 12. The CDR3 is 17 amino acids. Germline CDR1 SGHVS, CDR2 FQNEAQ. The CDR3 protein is CASTIGWDREGTDTQYF. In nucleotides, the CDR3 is TGTGCCAGCACCATTGGGTGGGACAGGGAAGGCACAGATACGCAGTATTTT.

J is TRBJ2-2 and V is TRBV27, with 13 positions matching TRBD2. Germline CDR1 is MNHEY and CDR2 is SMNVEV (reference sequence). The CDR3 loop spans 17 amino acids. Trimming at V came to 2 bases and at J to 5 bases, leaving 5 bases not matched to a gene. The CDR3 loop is CASSLEGLAGRTGELFF. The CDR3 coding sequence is TGTGCCAGCAGTTTAGAGGGACTAGCGGGAAGGACCGGGGAGCTGTTTTTT.

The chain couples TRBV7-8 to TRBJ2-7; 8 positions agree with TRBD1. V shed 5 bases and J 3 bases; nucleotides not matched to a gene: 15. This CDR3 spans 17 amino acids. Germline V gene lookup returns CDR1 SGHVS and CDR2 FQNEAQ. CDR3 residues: CASSAYRTGFSSYEQYF. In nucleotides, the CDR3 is TGTGCCAGCAGCGCCTACAGGACAGGGTTTAGTAGCTACGAGCAGTACTTC.

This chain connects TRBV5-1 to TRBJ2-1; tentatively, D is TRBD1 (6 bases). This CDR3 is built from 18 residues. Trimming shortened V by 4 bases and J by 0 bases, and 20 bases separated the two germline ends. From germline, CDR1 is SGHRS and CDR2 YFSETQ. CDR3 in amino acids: CASSIALGAPSSYNEQFF. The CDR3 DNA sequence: TGCGCCAGCAGCATCGCGTTGGGGGCGCCTAGCTCCTACAATGAGCAGTTCTTC.

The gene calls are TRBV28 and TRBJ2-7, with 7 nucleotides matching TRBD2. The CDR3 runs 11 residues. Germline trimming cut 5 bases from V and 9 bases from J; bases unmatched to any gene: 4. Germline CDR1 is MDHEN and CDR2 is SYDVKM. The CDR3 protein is CASSKSGGQYF. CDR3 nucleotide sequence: TGTGCCAGCAGTAAATCGGGAGGGCAGTACTTC.

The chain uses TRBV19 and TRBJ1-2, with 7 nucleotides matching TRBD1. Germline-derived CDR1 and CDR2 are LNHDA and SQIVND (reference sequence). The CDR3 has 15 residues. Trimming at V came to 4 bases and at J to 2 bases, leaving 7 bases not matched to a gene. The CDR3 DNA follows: TGTGCCAGTAGTAGACCAGGGGGAATAAACTATGGCTACACCTTC. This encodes CASSRPGGINYGYTF.

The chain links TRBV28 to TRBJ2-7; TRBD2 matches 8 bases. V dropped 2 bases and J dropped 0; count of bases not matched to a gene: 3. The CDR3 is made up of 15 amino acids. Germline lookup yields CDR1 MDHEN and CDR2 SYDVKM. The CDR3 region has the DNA TGTGCCAGCAGTTTAGGCGGGGGGTACTCCTACGAGCAGTACTTC. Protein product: CASSLGGGYSYEQYF.

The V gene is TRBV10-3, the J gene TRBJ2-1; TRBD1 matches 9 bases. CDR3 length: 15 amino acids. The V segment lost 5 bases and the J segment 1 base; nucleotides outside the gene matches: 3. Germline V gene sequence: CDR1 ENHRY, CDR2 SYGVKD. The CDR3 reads CAISPGTGSYNEQFF. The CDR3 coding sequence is TGTGCCATCAGTCCCGGGACAGGGTCCTACAATGAGCAGTTCTTC.

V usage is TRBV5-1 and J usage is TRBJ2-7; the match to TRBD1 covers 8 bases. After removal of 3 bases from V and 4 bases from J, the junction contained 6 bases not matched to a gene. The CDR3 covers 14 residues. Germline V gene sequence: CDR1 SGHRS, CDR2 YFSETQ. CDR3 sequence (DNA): TGCGCCAGCAGCTACCGACAGGGGTTTTACGAGCAGTACTTC. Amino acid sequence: CASSYRQGFYEQYF.

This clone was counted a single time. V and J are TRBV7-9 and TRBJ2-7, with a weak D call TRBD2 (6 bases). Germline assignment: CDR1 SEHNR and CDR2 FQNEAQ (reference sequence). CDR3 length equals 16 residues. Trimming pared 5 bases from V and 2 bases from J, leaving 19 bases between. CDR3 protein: CASSPGAGTNPYEQYF. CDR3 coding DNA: TGTGCCAGCAGCCCGGGAGCCGGGACCAACCCCTACGAGCAGTACTTC.

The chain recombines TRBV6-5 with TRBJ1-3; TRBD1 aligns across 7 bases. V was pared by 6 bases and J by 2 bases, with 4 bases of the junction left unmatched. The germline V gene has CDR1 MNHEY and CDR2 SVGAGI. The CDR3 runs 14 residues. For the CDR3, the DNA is TGTGCCAGCAGAGCTACAGGGGCTGGAAACACCATATATTTT. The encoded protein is CASRATGAGNTIYF.

For the CDR3, the DNA is TGTGCCATCAGCGCCTATAGACAGGGAGATGGCAATCAGCCCCAGCATTTT. Residues: CAISAYRQGDGNQPQHF. This chain connects TRBV10-3 to TRBJ1-5; 7 nucleotides align to TRBD1. Losses at the gene ends were 6 bases for V and 2 bases for J; bases not matched to a gene: 13. The CDR3 is 17 residues long. Germline V CDR1 and CDR2: ENHRY, SYGVKD.

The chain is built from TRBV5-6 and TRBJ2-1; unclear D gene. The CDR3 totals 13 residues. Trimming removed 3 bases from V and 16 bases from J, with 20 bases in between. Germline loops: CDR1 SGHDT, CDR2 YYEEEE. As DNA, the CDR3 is TGTGCCAGCAGCTCACGCGGCACTAACCTTCTCTTCTTC. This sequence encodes CASSSRGTNLLFF.

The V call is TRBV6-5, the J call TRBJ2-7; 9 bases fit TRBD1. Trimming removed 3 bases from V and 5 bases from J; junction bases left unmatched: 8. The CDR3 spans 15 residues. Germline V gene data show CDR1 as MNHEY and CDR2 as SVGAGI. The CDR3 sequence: CASSYSTGGGNEQYF. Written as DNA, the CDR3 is TGTGCCAGCAGTTATTCGACAGGGGGAGGTAACGAGCAGTACTTC.

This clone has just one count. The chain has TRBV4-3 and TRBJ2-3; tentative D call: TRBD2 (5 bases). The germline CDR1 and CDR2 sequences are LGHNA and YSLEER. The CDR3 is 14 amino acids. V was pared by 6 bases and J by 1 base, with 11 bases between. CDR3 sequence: CASSFQAGTDTQYF. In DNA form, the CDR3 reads TGCGCCAGCAGTTTTCAAGCGGGCACAGATACGCAGTATTTT.

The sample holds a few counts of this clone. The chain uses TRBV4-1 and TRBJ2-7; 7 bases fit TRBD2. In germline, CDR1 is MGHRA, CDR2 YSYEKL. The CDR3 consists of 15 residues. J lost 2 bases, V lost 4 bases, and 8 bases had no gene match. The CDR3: CASSPSAGLAYEQYF. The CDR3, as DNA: TGCGCCAGCAGCCCGTCAGCGGGACTCGCCTACGAGCAGTACTTC.